This T cell receptor (beta chain) was captured in a study of T cell responses to AZD1222 COVID-19 vaccine. Germline V CDR1 and CDR2: MNHEY, SMNVEV (reference sequence). With 5 bases removed from V and 4 bases from J, the gap between germline ends came to 15 bases. The CDR3 runs to 16 residues. Sequencing was performed with immunoSEQ multiplex PCR; in TCRdb, only in-frame clones are kept and a portion is missing. The repertoire includes 140,000 to 150,000 clones, 89% of them detected once, and around 1.7% sits in the top ten. Study outcomes and limitations: Across the whole spike, CD4 TCRs peaked at regions 160-218 and 743-854. Clonal diversity may have been underestimated in mostly white British donors.

Note on this clone: No antigen is known for it.

The TCR originated in an adult who received the AZD1222 COVID-19 vaccine. The chain uses TRBV27 and TRBJ1-6; no reliable D call. Specimen: peripheral blood, collected 28 days after the second AZD1222 dose. CDR3 sequence: CASSPSATFYNSPLHF. The CDR3 region has the DNA TGTGCCAGCAGTCCGAGCGCGACATTTTATAATTCACCCCTCCACTTT.